A selection of T cell receptor beta chains follows, all from one sample in a study of T cell responses to AZD1222 COVID-19 vaccine. TCRdb's table, derived via immunoSEQ multiplex PCR, lists solely in-frame clones and lacks some. In the table there are some 69,000 clones, 85% of which are singletons. The specimen was peripheral blood, collected on day 0 of AZD1222 vaccination. Source of these receptors: an adult in good health. CDR3s include the opening cysteine and the closing phenylalanine or tryptophan. Each record gives: CDR3 protein, CDR3 DNA, D gene, V gene, J gene, clone size. The D gene is left open where the match is weak. Some rows have no size entry. The others give once, few or many, or a class for an expanded clone.

CDR3aa: CATSDRTGSSYNEQFF; CDR3nt: TGTGCCACCAGTGACCGGACGGGCAGCTCCTACAATGAGCAGTTCTTC; d_gene: -; v_gene: TRBV24-1; j_gene: TRBJ2-1; abundance: -
CDR3aa: CASSLESVRTYNSPLHF; CDR3nt: TGCGCCAGCAGCTTGGAAAGTGTCCGCACCTATAATTCACCCCTCCACTTT; d_gene: -; v_gene: TRBV5-1; j_gene: TRBJ1-6; abundance: once
CDR3aa: CSVGQGQVRLGYGYTF; CDR3nt: TGCAGCGTTGGCCAGGGACAGGTCCGGCTGGGCTATGGCTACACCTTC; d_gene: TRBD1; v_gene: TRBV29-1; j_gene: TRBJ1-2; abundance: -
CDR3aa: CASSPTGRDGYTF; CDR3nt: TGTGCCAGCAGCCCAACAGGGAGAGACGGCTACACCTTC; d_gene: -; v_gene: TRBV4-2; j_gene: TRBJ1-2; abundance: -
CDR3aa: CASSLSTGTNTGELFF; CDR3nt: TGTGCCAGCAGCCTCTCTACAGGAACGAACACCGGGGAGCTGTTTTTT; d_gene: -; v_gene: TRBV28; j_gene: TRBJ2-2; abundance: -
CDR3aa: CSVVETGGNQPQHF; CDR3nt: TGCAGCGTTGTAGAAACAGGAGGAAATCAGCCCCAGCATTTT; d_gene: -; v_gene: TRBV29-1; j_gene: TRBJ1-5; abundance: -
CDR3aa: CASKIKGEKLFF; CDR3nt: TGTGCCAGCAAAATAAAGGGTGAAAAACTGTTTTTT; d_gene: -; v_gene: TRBV28; j_gene: TRBJ1-4; abundance: -
CDR3aa: CASSAGRYEKLFF; CDR3nt: TGCGCCAGCAGTGCAGGGCGTTATGAAAAACTGTTTTTT; d_gene: -; v_gene: TRBV5-1; j_gene: TRBJ1-4; abundance: -
CDR3aa: CASSLPLRGFEEKLFF; CDR3nt: TGTGCCAGCAGCTTACCCCTCAGGGGTTTTGAGGAAAAACTGTTTTTT; d_gene: -; v_gene: TRBV7-8; j_gene: TRBJ1-4; abundance: -
CDR3aa: CASGNPYTEAFF; CDR3nt: TGTGCCAGCGGAAACCCCTACACTGAAGCTTTCTTT; d_gene: -; v_gene: TRBV9; j_gene: TRBJ1-1; abundance: -
CDR3aa: CASSEQASGNTIYF; CDR3nt: TGTGCCAGCAGTGAACAGGCATCTGGAAACACCATATATTTT; d_gene: -; v_gene: TRBV6-1; j_gene: TRBJ1-3; abundance: -
CDR3aa: CASQRTTGGTDTQYF; CDR3nt: TGTGCCAGCCAAAGGACTACCGGCGGCACAGATACGCAGTATTTT; d_gene: -; v_gene: TRBV5-4; j_gene: TRBJ2-3; abundance: -
CDR3aa: CASISGGPLNIQYF; CDR3nt: TGTGCCAGCATTTCCGGGGGCCCCTTAAACATTCAGTACTTC; d_gene: -; v_gene: TRBV28; j_gene: TRBJ2-4; abundance: -
CDR3aa: CASSLEIWTNEKLFF; CDR3nt: TGTGCCAGCAGCTTAGAGATTTGGACTAATGAAAAACTGTTTTTT; d_gene: -; v_gene: TRBV7-2; j_gene: TRBJ1-4; abundance: -
CDR3aa: CASRRGQGSETQYF; CDR3nt: TGTGCCAGTAGAAGGGGACAGGGGTCAGAGACCCAGTACTTC; d_gene: TRBD1; v_gene: TRBV19; j_gene: TRBJ2-5; abundance: -
CDR3aa: CASRGGSYNSPLHF; CDR3nt: TGCGCCAGCAGGGGAGGGTCCTATAATTCACCCCTCCACTTT; d_gene: -; v_gene: TRBV5-1; j_gene: TRBJ1-6; abundance: -
CDR3aa: CASSPKSSYNSPLHF; CDR3nt: TGTGCCAGCAGCCCGAAGAGCTCCTATAATTCACCCCTCCACTTT; d_gene: -; v_gene: TRBV5-4; j_gene: TRBJ1-6; abundance: -
CDR3aa: CASTYPGGINQPQHF; CDR3nt: TGTGCCAGTACTTACCCAGGGGGAATCAATCAGCCCCAGCATTTT; d_gene: TRBD1; v_gene: TRBV19; j_gene: TRBJ1-5; abundance: -
CDR3aa: CASSDRVTEAFF; CDR3nt: TGTGCCAGCAGTGACAGGGTCACTGAAGCTTTCTTT; d_gene: -; v_gene: TRBV6-1; j_gene: TRBJ1-1; abundance: -
CDR3aa: CASSLEGTLPYNEQFF; CDR3nt: TGTGCCAGCAGCTTAGAAGGGACACTCCCCTACAATGAGCAGTTCTTC; d_gene: -; v_gene: TRBV7-9; j_gene: TRBJ2-1; abundance: -
CDR3aa: CAWSVIGVREAEAFF; CDR3nt: TGTGCCTGGAGTGTTATAGGGGTACGTGAAGCAGAAGCTTTCTTT; d_gene: -; v_gene: TRBV30; j_gene: TRBJ1-1; abundance: -
CDR3aa: CASSRSGEEAFF; CDR3nt: TGTGCCAGCAGCAGATCGGGGGAGGAAGCTTTCTTT; d_gene: -; v_gene: TRBV21-1; j_gene: TRBJ1-1; abundance: -
CDR3aa: CATRQELILDTQYF; CDR3nt: TGTGCCACCAGACAGGAACTTATCCTAGATACGCAGTATTTT; d_gene: -; v_gene: TRBV7-9; j_gene: TRBJ2-3; abundance: -
CDR3aa: CASSPGPGGVYEQYF; CDR3nt: TGTGCCAGCAGCCCCGGTCCCGGGGGAGTCTACGAGCAGTACTTC; d_gene: -; v_gene: TRBV11-1; j_gene: TRBJ2-7; abundance: -
CDR3aa: CASSGGGSVLQFF; CDR3nt: TGTGCCAGCAGCGGCGGGGGTTCGGTTCTTCAGTTCTTC; d_gene: TRBD2; v_gene: TRBV9; j_gene: TRBJ2-1; abundance: -
CDR3aa: CASSTNNQPQHF; CDR3nt: TGTGCCAGCAGTACCAACAATCAGCCCCAGCATTTT; d_gene: -; v_gene: TRBV6-5; j_gene: TRBJ1-5; abundance: -
CDR3aa: CASTRSRTNQPQHF; CDR3nt: TGTGCCAGCACCAGGTCCAGGACTAATCAGCCCCAGCATTTT; d_gene: -; v_gene: TRBV6-5; j_gene: TRBJ1-5; abundance: -
CDR3aa: CASQRSSYEQYF; CDR3nt: TGTGCCAGCCAGCGGAGCTCCTACGAGCAGTACTTC; d_gene: -; v_gene: TRBV2; j_gene: TRBJ2-7; abundance: -
CDR3aa: CASSLDSEELFF; CDR3nt: TGTGCCAGCAGCCTAGATAGCGAGGAGCTGTTTTTT; d_gene: -; v_gene: TRBV9; j_gene: TRBJ2-2; abundance: -
CDR3aa: CASSVSQGGETQYF; CDR3nt: TGTGCCAGCAGCGTCAGTCAGGGTGGGGAGACCCAGTACTTC; d_gene: -; v_gene: TRBV9; j_gene: TRBJ2-5; abundance: -
CDR3aa: CASSGGTALSEQYF; CDR3nt: TGTGCCAGCAGCGGGGGGACAGCCCTAAGCGAGCAGTACTTC; d_gene: TRBD1; v_gene: TRBV9; j_gene: TRBJ2-7; abundance: -
CDR3aa: CASSYYGGGTGNTIYF; CDR3nt: TGTGCCAGCAGTTACTACGGTGGGGGAACTGGAAACACCATATATTTT; d_gene: -; v_gene: TRBV6-5; j_gene: TRBJ1-3; abundance: -
CDR3aa: CASSFREGQPQHF; CDR3nt: TGTGCCAGCAGTTTCAGGGAGGGTCAGCCCCAGCATTTT; d_gene: -; v_gene: TRBV27; j_gene: TRBJ1-5; abundance: -
CDR3aa: CASSDRDHQPQHF; CDR3nt: TGTGCCAGCAGTGACAGGGACCATCAGCCCCAGCATTTT; d_gene: -; v_gene: TRBV2; j_gene: TRBJ1-5; abundance: once
CDR3aa: CASSLPGALYGYTF; CDR3nt: TGTGCCAGCAGCTTACCAGGGGCGCTTTATGGCTACACCTTC; d_gene: -; v_gene: TRBV11-2; j_gene: TRBJ1-2; abundance: -
CDR3aa: CASSPGLEAFF; CDR3nt: TGTGCCAGCAGCCCGGGCCTTGAAGCTTTCTTT; d_gene: -; v_gene: TRBV6-2/TRBV6-3; j_gene: TRBJ1-1; abundance: large
CDR3aa: CASSPSVSGRIEQFF; CDR3nt: TGTGCCAGCAGCCCCTCAGTTAGCGGGAGGATTGAGCAGTTCTTC; d_gene: TRBD2; v_gene: TRBV7-9; j_gene: TRBJ2-1; abundance: -
CDR3aa: CASSLFSGTQYF; CDR3nt: TGTGCCAGCAGCTTATTCTCCGGGACCCAGTACTTC; d_gene: -; v_gene: TRBV5-6; j_gene: TRBJ2-5; abundance: once
CDR3aa: CASSGTGDRALYEQYF; CDR3nt: TGCGCCAGCAGTGGGACAGGCGATCGCGCATTGTACGAGCAGTACTTC; d_gene: TRBD1; v_gene: TRBV23-1; j_gene: TRBJ2-7; abundance: -
CDR3aa: CASSLVGSVGNTIYF; CDR3nt: TGTGCCAGCAGCTTGGTTGGGTCAGTGGGCAACACCATATATTTT; d_gene: -; v_gene: TRBV5-5; j_gene: TRBJ1-3; abundance: -
CDR3aa: CASSISGGGYEQYF; CDR3nt: TGTGCCAGCAGCATATCAGGGGGAGGCTACGAGCAGTACTTC; d_gene: -; v_gene: TRBV7-3; j_gene: TRBJ2-7; abundance: -
CDR3aa: CATSDSGRSSNQPQHF; CDR3nt: TGTGCCACCAGTGATTCAGGACGGAGTAGCAATCAGCCCCAGCATTTT; d_gene: -; v_gene: TRBV24-1; j_gene: TRBJ1-5; abundance: -
CDR3aa: CASSIGTGDQPQHF; CDR3nt: TGTGCCAGTAGTATAGGGACAGGGGATCAGCCCCAGCATTTT; d_gene: TRBD1; v_gene: TRBV19; j_gene: TRBJ1-5; abundance: -
CDR3aa: CASSSGQGWQETQYF; CDR3nt: TGTGCCAGCAGCTCCGGACAGGGTTGGCAAGAGACCCAGTACTTC; d_gene: TRBD1; v_gene: TRBV7-2; j_gene: TRBJ2-5; abundance: -
CDR3aa: CASSSGARSSPLHF; CDR3nt: TGTGCCAGCAGTTCAGGGGCTAGAAGTTCACCCCTCCACTTT; d_gene: -; v_gene: TRBV6-4; j_gene: TRBJ1-6; abundance: -
CDR3aa: CASSIVSPKRGLAKNIQYF; CDR3nt: TGTGCCAGTAGTATAGTTTCCCCCAAGAGGGGATTAGCCAAAAACATTCAGTACTTC; d_gene: -; v_gene: TRBV19; j_gene: TRBJ2-4; abundance: -
CDR3aa: CASSLAGGLSELRNEQFF; CDR3nt: TGTGCCAGCAGCTTAGCGGGGGGGCTTTCGGAGCTTCGTAATGAGCAGTTCTTC; d_gene: TRBD2; v_gene: TRBV11-3; j_gene: TRBJ2-1; abundance: -
CDR3aa: CASSIRDGPSYEQYF; CDR3nt: TGTGCCAGCAGCATAAGGGACGGGCCTTCCTACGAGCAGTACTTC; d_gene: -; v_gene: TRBV11-3; j_gene: TRBJ2-7; abundance: -
CDR3aa: CASSPYGGRRLGDYGYTF; CDR3nt: TGTGCCAGCAGTCCATACGGAGGAAGGCGGCTCGGGGACTATGGCTACACCTTC; d_gene: -; v_gene: TRBV27; j_gene: TRBJ1-2; abundance: -
CDR3aa: CASSLFGGDGYTF; CDR3nt: TGTGCCAGCAGCTTGTTCGGGGGGGATGGCTACACCTTC; d_gene: -; v_gene: TRBV5-5; j_gene: TRBJ1-2; abundance: -
CDR3aa: CASNRLGSGGAAYNEQFF; CDR3nt: TGCGCCAGCAATCGTCTAGGAAGCGGGGGGGCCGCCTACAATGAGCAGTTCTTC; d_gene: TRBD2; v_gene: TRBV5-1; j_gene: TRBJ2-1; abundance: -
CDR3aa: CAWSVMQGGNQPQHF; CDR3nt: TGTGCCTGGAGTGTAATGCAGGGCGGCAATCAGCCCCAGCATTTT; d_gene: -; v_gene: TRBV30; j_gene: TRBJ1-5; abundance: -
CDR3aa: CASSLSQGNSPLHF; CDR3nt: TGTGCCAGCAGTTTATCGCAGGGAAATTCACCCCTCCACTTT; d_gene: -; v_gene: TRBV27; j_gene: TRBJ1-6; abundance: -
CDR3aa: CASSYREGAGELFF; CDR3nt: TGTGCCAGCAGTTACCGGGAGGGAGCCGGGGAGCTGTTTTTT; d_gene: TRBD2; v_gene: TRBV6-6; j_gene: TRBJ2-2; abundance: -
CDR3aa: CASSGTSGGGEQFF; CDR3nt: TGTGCCAGCAGCGGGACTAGCGGGGGCGGTGAGCAGTTCTTC; d_gene: TRBD2; v_gene: TRBV7-6; j_gene: TRBJ2-1; abundance: -
CDR3aa: CASSHSGGKDNEQFF; CDR3nt: TGCGCCAGCAGCCATAGCGGGGGTAAGGACAATGAGCAGTTCTTC; d_gene: TRBD2; v_gene: TRBV5-1; j_gene: TRBJ2-1; abundance: -
CDR3aa: CASSIRGANNSPLHF; CDR3nt: TGTGCCAGTAGTATTAGAGGGGCAAATAATTCACCCCTCCACTTT; d_gene: -; v_gene: TRBV19; j_gene: TRBJ1-6; abundance: -
CDR3aa: CASSIQGGTGSDTQYF; CDR3nt: TGTGCCAGTAGTATCCAGGGGGGGACAGGGTCAGATACGCAGTATTTT; d_gene: TRBD1; v_gene: TRBV19; j_gene: TRBJ2-3; abundance: -
CDR3aa: CASSLAPGNAEAFF; CDR3nt: TGCGCCAGCAGCTTGGCCCCGGGGAACGCTGAAGCTTTCTTT; d_gene: -; v_gene: TRBV5-1; j_gene: TRBJ1-1; abundance: -
CDR3aa: CASSLAQGTEAFF; CDR3nt: TGCGCCAGCAGCTTGGCTCAGGGCACTGAAGCTTTCTTT; d_gene: -; v_gene: TRBV5-1; j_gene: TRBJ1-1; abundance: -